A single sample is the source of the 19 T cell receptor beta chains below, sequenced in a study of T cell repertoires in cytomegalovirus infection. MiXCR, run by TCRdb on the reads, gives a single entry per CDR3 protein. The sample yields about 180,000 distinct CDR3 sequences, about 15% seen once. The sequenced material came from CD8+ T cells from PBMCs. The receptors come from a human donor in good health (CMV status not recorded). Some clones in this sample may be carry-over from other donors' samples.

This clonotype was counted a few times. This sequence joins TRBV12-3 or TRBV12-4 and TRBJ2-7; 16 bases agree with TRBD2. The J segment lost 2 bases and the V segment lost 5 bases, leaving 9 bases of the junction unmatched. The CDR3 contains 18 residues. CDR3 loop: CASSPPGLAGGLPYEQYF. CDR3 coding DNA: TGTGCCAGCAGTCCTCCGGGACTAGCGGGGGGGCTCCCCTACGAGCAGTACTTC.

This clonotype came up a few times. A read error may explain this, as a much larger clone is one base away. The chain links TRBV9 to TRBJ2-3, with D hard to call. V dropped 4 bases and J dropped 0 bases, with 6 bases sitting between them. The CDR3 is made up of 13 amino acids. The germline gives CDR1 SGDLS, CDR2 YYNGEE. CDR3 DNA sequence: TGTGCCAGCAGCTCCTCTAGCACAGATACGCAGTATTTT. As protein: CASSSSSTDTQYF.

This clonotype was found a few times. This chain connects TRBV4-1 to TRBJ1-5; the D gene is possibly TRBD1 (5 bases). Germline V gene sequence: CDR1 MGHRA, CDR2 YSYEKL. The V end lost 0 bases, the J end lost 6 bases, and 15 bases lay between the germline ends. The CDR3 consists of 16 residues. The CDR3 DNA reads as TGCGCCAGCAGCCAAGAGGCGCGAGGGGCCTCTCAGCCCCAGCATTTT. Translating it yields CASSQEARGASQPQHF.

V gene TRBV14 combines with J gene TRBJ2-3; no clear D gene. Germline V gives CDR1 SGHDN, CDR2 FVKESK. V was trimmed by 8 bases and J by 2 bases, leaving 14 bases between them. The length of the CDR3 is 14 residues. The CDR3 DNA reads as TGTGCCAGCCGGAAGGCAGGTACCACAGATACGCAGTATTTT. Its protein product is CASRKAGTTDTQYF.

The chain uses TRBV2 and TRBJ1-4, with 7 bases aligning to TRBD1. Trimming cost V 7 bases and J 3 bases; bases outside gene matches: 8. The germline CDR1 and CDR2 sequences are SNHLY and FYNNEI. The CDR3 spans 15 residues. The CDR3 region is CASNKGGTANEKLFF. The CDR3 DNA sequence: TGTGCCAGCAACAAGGGCGGGACAGCTAATGAAAAACTGTTTTTT.

A word on this clonotype: This may be a read error: a much more frequent sequence differs by one nucleotide. V and J are TRBV7-8 and TRBJ2-7; possible D gene TRBD1, 6 bases. The CDR3 contains 14 residues. With 3 bases removed from V and 3 bases from J, the gap between germline ends came to 12 bases. Per germline, CDR1 SGHVS and CDR2 FQNEAQ. CDR3 region: CASSFNAGDYEQYF. The CDR3 region has the DNA TGTGCCAGCAGCTTCAACGCAGGGGACTACGAGCAGTACTTC.

The rearrangement uses TRBV19 and TRBJ1-2; the D is unclear. CDR3 size: 15 residues. Germline V lookup: CDR1 LNHDA, CDR2 SQIVND (reference sequence). The germline V and J ends were trimmed by 5 bases and 2 bases, with 15 bases remaining between them. The CDR3 DNA is TGTGCCAGTAGTCTCCGGACGGAAGCCAACTATGGCTACACCTTC. It specifies CASSLRTEANYGYTF.

V gene TRBV19 combines with J gene TRBJ2-1, with D maybe TRBD2 (6 bases). The V and J ends lost 5 bases and 6 bases respectively, with 17 bases between them. The germline gives CDR1 LNHDA, CDR2 SQIVND (reference sequence). The CDR3 has 15 residues. The CDR3 sequence is CASSPGDFLVNEQFF. The DNA for the CDR3 is TGTGCCAGTAGTCCCGGGGACTTCCTGGTCAATGAGCAGTTCTTC.

This rearrangement joins TRBV29-1 to TRBJ1-2; D unclear. The CDR3 is 10 amino acids. The germline CDR1 and CDR2 sequences are SQVTM and ANQGSEA. The V and J ends lost 0 bases and 8 bases respectively, with 4 bases between them. The CDR3 bases are TGCAGCGTTGAAGATCTAGGCTACACCTTC. Translated, it gives CSVEDLGYTF.

This clonotype was seen more than once but under ten times. V and J are TRBV6-2 or TRBV6-3 and TRBJ2-7; D could derive from TRBD1 or TRBD2 (6 bases each). The CDR3 is 16 amino acids. Trimming took off 10 bases at V and 2 bases at J, with 24 bases between the two ends. The V gene's germline CDR1 is MNHEY and CDR2 SVGEGT. This chain's CDR3 is CATEGGDVQTPYEQYF. The CDR3 bases are TGTGCCACCGAGGGGGGTGACGTCCAGACCCCCTACGAGCAGTACTTC.

This clonotype has a handful of counts. The V and J genes are TRBV29-1 and TRBJ2-7; D not certain. Germline CDR1 SQVTM, CDR2 ANQGSEA. This CDR3 has 16 amino acids. Trimming took off 1 base at V and 0 bases at J, with 16 bases between the two ends. The DNA for the CDR3 is TGCAGCGTTGAAGTTGGTGGGCCCCGCACCTCCTACGAGCAGTACTTC. Its protein product is CSVEVGGPRTSYEQYF.

The J gene is TRBJ1-1, the V gene TRBV15; D gene ambiguous. The CDR3 is 16 amino acids. CDR1 is LNHNV and CDR2 is YYDKDF in the germline V gene (reference sequence). Trimming pared 6 bases from V and 0 bases from J, leaving 17 bases between. The CDR3 nucleotides are TGTGCCACCAGTCTCCCTTGGGCGGCCATGAACACTGAAGCTTTCTTT. Protein product: CATSLPWAAMNTEAFF. Full variable domain (outside the CDR3, taken from reference TRBV15 and TRBJ1-1): DAMVIQNPRYQVTQFGKPVTLSCSQTLNHNVMYWYQQKSSQAPKLLFHYYDKDFNNEADTPDNFQSRRPNTSFCFLDIRSPGLGDTAMYLCATSLPWAAMNTEAFFGQGTRLTVV.

The chain uses TRBV7-8 and TRBJ2-3; TRBD2 matches at 9 bases. Germline V lookup: CDR1 SGHVS, CDR2 FQNEAQ. The CDR3 is 16 residues long. The trim removed 3 bases at V and 5 bases at J, leaving 9 bases unmatched. This CDR3 reads CASSFSLAGPEDTQYF. CDR3 coding DNA: TGTGCCAGCAGCTTTAGTCTAGCGGGGCCAGAAGATACGCAGTATTTT.

The rearrangement links TRBV6-2 or TRBV6-3 to TRBJ2-1; D unclear. The CDR3 extends over 14 amino acids. Trimming took off 0 bases at V and 4 bases at J, with 7 bases between the two ends. Germline V gene lookup returns CDR1 MNHEY and CDR2 SVGEGT. The DNA for the CDR3 is TGTGCCAGCAGTTACTCGATGGGGTACAATGAGCAGTTCTTC. As protein: CASSYSMGYNEQFF.

The V gene is TRBV28, the J gene TRBJ1-5; D remains unclear. Trimming removed 5 bases from V and 5 bases from J, with 13 bases in between. This CDR3 comprises 14 residues. Germline V gene data show CDR1 as MDHEN and CDR2 as SYDVKM. The CDR3 loop is CASSQTGRDQPQHF. CDR3 sequence (DNA): TGTGCCAGCAGTCAAACCGGACGGGATCAGCCCCAGCATTTT.

The rearrangement links TRBV6-6 to TRBJ2-3, with TRBD1 matching 7 bases. The CDR3 loop spans 17 amino acids. Germline V gene data show CDR1 as MNHNY and CDR2 as SVGAGI (reference sequence). J lost 4 bases, V lost 0 bases, and 10 bases had no gene match. The CDR3 sequence is CASSYSPTGFRADTQYF. The CDR3 DNA is TGTGCCAGCAGTTACTCCCCGACAGGGTTTCGGGCAGATACGCAGTATTTT.

This clonotype has just one count. The DNA of the CDR3 is TGCAGCGTCCCGACCGACCGGGACAGGTGGCAGCACTATGGCTACACCTTC. Amino acids: CSVPTDRDRWQHYGYTF. The chain employs TRBV29-1 and TRBJ1-2; 8 bases are shared with TRBD1. Germline CDR1 is SQVTM and CDR2 is ANQGSEA. CDR3 size: 17 residues. Trimming took 6 bases from V and 3 from J; bases not matched to a gene: 18.

This clonotype was detected a few times. V is TRBV7-6 and J is TRBJ1-2; D call uncertain. V was pared by 1 base and J by 5 bases, with 8 bases between. The CDR3 spans 13 residues. CDR1 is SGHVS, CDR2 FNYEAQ, per germline. CDR3 protein: CASSLGPGYGYTF. The CDR3 coding sequence is TGTGCCAGCAGCTTAGGGCCGGGGTATGGCTACACCTTC.

This clonotype was seen only a few times. The chain carries TRBV29-1 and TRBJ2-7; D is possibly TRBD1 (6 bases). Germline V gene sequence: CDR1 SQVTM, CDR2 ANQGSEA. The CDR3 has 14 amino acids. The ends were cut back, 4 bases at V and 6 bases at J, with 19 bases in the middle. The CDR3 coding sequence is TGCAGCGTTGGTCCGACAGGACTGCATGGCGAGCAGTACTTC. Translation gives CSVGPTGLHGEQYF.